Shown below are 28 T cell receptor beta chains from a single sample sequenced in a study of early T cells in non-severe SARS-CoV-2 infection (dated by TCRdb to the early 2020s). Libraries were constructed by 5' RACE. Data came from a NextSeq 500. The public reads were reprocessed in TCRdb via fastp at Q25 and MiXCR, keeping in-frame beta chains. Rows are combined by CDR3 protein, so each entry shows the most common genes and DNA. The sample table holds some 50,000 distinct CDR3 sequences, of which about 10% were seen once. The top ten clones comprise roughly 4.7% of the sample. Sequencing input: whole blood. These receptors were collected from an adult who was a healthcare worker with PCR-confirmed SARS-CoV-2 infection or an uninfected control (not recorded which).

This clonotype occurred many times. V and J are TRBV19 and TRBJ2-1; D possibly corresponds to TRBD1 (6 bases). This CDR3 contains 16 residues. CDR1 is LNHDA and CDR2 is SQIVND in the germline V gene (reference sequence). V was cut by 3 bases and J by 2 bases, with 14 bases left in between. The CDR3 reads CASSIRTAVTYNEQFF. The CDR3 nucleotides are TGTGCCAGTAGTATCAGGACAGCCGTGACCTACAATGAGCAGTTCTTC. Variable domain in full (rest from reference TRBV19 and TRBJ2-1): DGGITQSPKYLFRKEGQNVTLSCEQNLNHDAMYWYRQDPGQGLRLIYYSQIVNDFQKGDIAEGYSVSREKKESFPLTVTSAQKNPTAFYLCASSIRTAVTYNEQFFGPGTRLTVL.

This clonotype was detected a few times. J is TRBJ2-3 and V is TRBV18; D not resolved. Germline loops: CDR1 KGHSH, CDR2 LQKENI. V lost 2 bases to trimming and J lost 10 bases, with 7 bases between them. The length of the CDR3 is 11 residues. In DNA form, the CDR3 reads TGTGCCAGCTCACCAGGGGATGCGCAGTATTTT. This encodes CASSPGDAQYF.

There are a few counts of this clonotype. V is TRBV5-1 and J is TRBJ1-4; D remains unclear. The CDR3 length is 14 residues. Trimming stripped 4 bases from V and 0 bases from J, with 7 bases between. Per germline, CDR1 SGHRS and CDR2 YFSETQ. CDR3 region: CASSRDPTNEKLFF. CDR3 sequence (DNA): TGCGCCAGCAGCAGAGATCCAACTAATGAAAAACTGTTTTTT.

In its sample, this clonotype was seen a few times. The chain joins TRBV19 to TRBJ1-4, with TRBD1 matching 8 bases. Germline V CDR1 and CDR2: LNHDA, SQIVND (reference sequence). Trimming cost V 0 bases and J 8 bases; bases outside gene matches: 5. The CDR3 has 15 amino acids. CDR3 residues: CASSIDGDRNEKLFF. For the CDR3, the DNA is TGTGCCAGTAGTATAGATGGGGACAGGAACGAAAAACTGTTTTTT.

Ten or more counts support this clonotype. V usage is TRBV20-1 and J usage is TRBJ2-3; D may match TRBD1 or TRBD2 (6 bases each). Germline V gene sequence: CDR1 DFQATT, CDR2 SNEGSKA (reference sequence). The V end lost 7 bases, the J end lost 1 base, and 9 bases lay between the germline ends. CDR3 length: 12 residues. Written as DNA, the CDR3 is TGCAGTGGGGGGGCCGGCACAGATACGCAGTATTTT. It yields the protein CSGGAGTDTQYF.

This clonotype has a count of ten or more. This chain connects TRBV9 to TRBJ2-1; D is unresolved. CDR1 SGDLS and CDR2 YYNGEE come from the germline V gene. This CDR3 contains 14 residues. With 0 bases removed from V and 7 bases from J, the gap between germline ends came to 11 bases. CDR3 region: CASSVDRPGNEQFF. The DNA for the CDR3 is TGTGCCAGCAGCGTAGATCGTCCGGGTAATGAGCAGTTCTTC.

The rearrangement joins TRBV6-6 to TRBJ2-7; 11 bases map to TRBD2. The length of the CDR3 is 16 residues. V gave up 6 bases and J gave up 5 bases; unmatched junction bases: 12. From germline, CDR1 is MNHNY and CDR2 SVGAGI (reference sequence). The DNA of the CDR3 is TGTGCCAGCAGCCCCTACATAGCGGGAGGGCCGGACGAGCAGTACTTC. As protein: CASSPYIAGGPDEQYF.

Turning to this clonotype: One end of the junction does not line up with germline, which may come from a read error. V is TRBV30 and J is TRBJ1-3; D is unclear. The CDR3 consists of 14 residues. In germline, CDR1 is GTSNPN, CDR2 SVGIG (reference sequence). The CDR3 DNA reads TGTGCCTGGGAAAAATCGGGCTCTGGAAACACCAAATATTTT. Its protein product is CAWEKSGSGNTKYF. Drawing the rest from reference TRBV30 and TRBJ1-3, the complete variable domain is SQTIHQWPATLVQPVGSPLSLECTVEGTSNPNLYWYRQAAGRGLQLLFYSVGIGQISSEVPQNLSASRPQDRQFILSSKKLLLSDSGFYLCAWEKSGSGNTKYFGEGSWLTVV.

This clonotype showed up just a few times. The CDR3 DNA sequence: TGTGCCAGCAGCCAATCCACTGAAGCTTTCTTT. Its protein is CASSQSTEAFF. The rearrangement uses TRBV3-1 and TRBJ1-1; D unclear. The germline V and J ends were trimmed by 2 bases and 4 bases, with 2 bases remaining between them. From germline, CDR1 is LGHDT and CDR2 YNNKEL (reference sequence). The CDR3 is made up of 11 amino acids. The full variable domain, completed using reference TRBV3-1 and TRBJ1-1, is DTAVSQTPKYLVTQMGNDKSIKCEQNLGHDTMYWYKQDSKKFLKIMFSYNNKELIINETVPNRFSPKSPDKAHLNLHINSLELGDSAVYFCASSQSTEAFFGQGTRLTVV.

This clonotype came up many times. The chain couples TRBV7-2 to TRBJ2-7, with a tentative D call TRBD1 (5 bases). Germline-derived CDR1 and CDR2 are SGHTA and FQGNSA. The CDR3 has 14 amino acids. V was clipped by 0 bases and J by 6 bases, with 12 bases between them. In nucleotides, the CDR3 is TGTGCCAGCAGCTTAGCGCCAGGGCGAACCGAGCAGTACTTC. Translated, it gives CASSLAPGRTEQYF.

The chain links TRBV7-9 to TRBJ2-7; 10 bases are shared with TRBD1. Looked up from germline, CDR1 is SEHNR and CDR2 is FQNEAQ (reference sequence). Germline trimming cut 9 bases from V and 12 bases from J; bases unmatched to any gene: 8. The CDR3 is 11 residues long. CDR3 in DNA: TGTGCCAGTGCTTCTGGGACAGGGGTGTACTTC. Protein product: CASASGTGVYF.

This clonotype turned up a few times. The V call is TRBV20-1, the J call TRBJ2-5; D is unclear. CDR3 size: 14 residues. V lost 0 bases and J lost 2, with 10 bases in between. CDR1 is DFQATT and CDR2 is SNEGSKA in the germline V gene (reference sequence). Here the CDR3 DNA reads TGCAGTGCTAGAGATTTCGTGGAACAAGAGACCCAGTACTTC. It yields the protein CSARDFVEQETQYF.

This clonotype was picked up many times. The chain is built from TRBV29-1 and TRBJ1-3; the D is unclear. Trimming removed 6 bases at V and 2 bases at J, with 11 bases between. CDR1 SQVTM and CDR2 ANQGSEA come from the germline V gene. The CDR3 runs 13 residues. CDR3 bases: TGCAGCGTCTCCGGGCGCGCTGGAAACACCATATATTTT. This gives the protein CSVSGRAGNTIYF.

The chain employs TRBV18 and TRBJ1-1, with 8 bases aligning to TRBD1. V shed 6 bases and J 5 bases; nucleotides not matched to a gene: 14. CDR1 is KGHSH, CDR2 LQKENI, per germline. CDR3 length: 16 residues. The CDR3 spells CASSPGNRGFYTEAFF. The CDR3 coding sequence is TGTGCCAGCTCGCCGGGGAACAGGGGGTTTTATACTGAAGCTTTCTTT.

This clonotype was seen at least ten times. The V gene is TRBV12-3 or TRBV12-4, the J gene TRBJ2-2, with 8 nucleotides matching TRBD2. The J segment lost 7 bases and the V segment lost 4 bases, leaving 8 bases of the junction unmatched. The CDR3 runs 15 residues. The chain's CDR3 is CASSYGGRTFGELFF. The CDR3 DNA follows: TGTGCCAGCAGTTACGGCGGGAGGACGTTCGGGGAGCTGTTTTTT.

This clonotype has more than one count but fewer than ten. The chain recombines TRBV18 with TRBJ2-3, with D unresolved. Looked up from germline, CDR1 is KGHSH and CDR2 is LQKENI. CDR3 length equals 14 residues. V gave up 5 bases and J gave up 4 bases, with 13 bases separating them. The chain's CDR3 is CASSADLLADTQYF. For the CDR3, the DNA is TGTGCCAGCTCAGCGGACCTCCTGGCAGATACGCAGTATTTT.

This clonotype has more than one count but fewer than ten. CDR3 bases: TGTGCCACTTGGGTGAGCGGGGAGCTGTTTTTT. Translating gives CATWVSGELFF. The V call is TRBV19, the J call TRBJ2-2; D is ambiguous. CDR1 is LNHDA and CDR2 is SQIVND in the germline V gene (reference sequence). The CDR3 spans 11 residues. The V and J ends lost 10 bases and 7 bases respectively, with 10 bases between them.

This clonotype was counted between two and nine times. V usage is TRBV29-1 and J usage is TRBJ1-3; D uncertain. The V end was cut by 7 bases, the J end by 4 bases, with 17 bases between. This CDR3 is 14 amino acids long. CDR1 is SQVTM and CDR2 is ANQGSEA in the germline V gene. In DNA form, the CDR3 reads TGCAGCGCTGCCAATCCCTGGGCGGGAAACACCATATATTTT. Encoded protein: CSAANPWAGNTIYF.

This clonotype was counted a few times. The genes are TRBV29-1 and TRBJ2-1, with D unresolved. The CDR3 is 16 amino acids. Germline CDR1 reads SQVTM; CDR2 reads ANQGSEA. V lost 1 base, J lost 6 bases, and 19 bases lay in between. CDR3 region: CSVEGAPLIRGNEQFF. In DNA form, the CDR3 reads TGCAGCGTTGAAGGGGCCCCGCTAATCCGAGGCAATGAGCAGTTCTTC.

This clonotype was observed many times. The chain carries TRBV7-9 and TRBJ2-3; 8 nucleotides match TRBD1. Germline V lookup: CDR1 SEHNR, CDR2 FQNEAQ (reference sequence). The V segment lost 1 base and the J segment 2 bases; nucleotides outside the gene matches: 5. The CDR3 runs to 16 residues. In DNA, the CDR3 is TGTGCCAGCAGCTTAGAGGGGGACAGGACCACAGATACGCAGTATTTT. This translates into CASSLEGDRTTDTQYF.

In its sample, this clonotype was seen many times. CDR3 residues: CASSFEGRNSPLHF. The CDR3 DNA reads TGTGCCAGCAGTTTCGAGGGAAGGAATTCACCCCTCCACTTT. The rearrangement joins TRBV12-3 or TRBV12-4 to TRBJ1-6; no firm D call. V was trimmed by 3 bases and J by 7 bases, leaving 10 bases between them. CDR3 length equals 14 residues.

This clonotype has more than one count but fewer than ten. The chain carries TRBV6-6 and TRBJ1-2, with D tentatively TRBD1 (5 bases). Germline CDR1 and CDR2: MNHNY and SVGAGI (reference sequence). The CDR3 loop spans 14 amino acids. The V gene lost 7 bases and the J gene lost 8 bases, with 20 bases spanning the gap. For the CDR3, the DNA is TGTGCCAGCATTGACTTTGGGGCCAGAAAGGGCTACACCTTC. Translating it yields CASIDFGARKGYTF.

This clonotype was seen at least ten times. The chain carries TRBV6-6 and TRBJ2-3, with D possibly TRBD2 on 5 matching bases. Germline V CDR1 and CDR2: MNHNY, SVGAGI (reference sequence). The V end lost 9 bases, the J end lost 2 bases, and 12 bases lay between the germline ends. The CDR3 loop spans 13 amino acids. The CDR3 DNA reads TGTGCCAGTACTAGACAAGACACAGATACGCAGTATTTT. Protein product: CASTRQDTDTQYF.

The chain is built from TRBV20-1 and TRBJ2-7; D perhaps matches TRBD1 (6 bases). The CDR3 has 16 residues. CDR1 DFQATT and CDR2 SNEGSKA come from the germline V gene (reference sequence). The V end lost 6 bases, the J end lost 3 bases, and 24 bases lay between the germline ends. DNA for the CDR3: TGCAGTGCCACAAACAGGCCCCGTCTGGGACACTACGAGCAGTACTTC. This sequence encodes CSATNRPRLGHYEQYF.

The CDR3 DNA reads TGTGCCAGCAGCCCCCCAGGGGGGATGAACACCGGGGAGCTGTTTTTT. This translates into CASSPPGGMNTGELFF. The chain combines TRBV11-2 with TRBJ2-2, with D tentatively TRBD1 (7 bases). V was pared by 5 bases and J by 1 base, with 14 bases between. The germline gives CDR1 SGHAT, CDR2 FQNNGV. There are 16 residues in the CDR3.

Ten or more counts support this clonotype. This chain joins TRBV10-3 and TRBJ2-1; 7 bases are a match to TRBD2. CDR1 is ENHRY, CDR2 SYGVKD, per germline. The CDR3 is made up of 14 amino acids. J lost 5 bases, V lost 4 bases, and 5 bases had no gene match. The CDR3 region is CAISAQRDNNEQFF. In nucleotides, the CDR3 is TGTGCCATCAGTGCCCAGCGGGATAACAATGAGCAGTTCTTC.

V gene TRBV27 combines with J gene TRBJ1-1; D remains unclear. The CDR3 runs 14 residues. The germline V gene encodes CDR1 MNHEY and CDR2 SMNVEV (reference sequence). Trimming pared 4 bases from V and 2 bases from J, leaving 11 bases between. For the CDR3, the DNA is TGTGCCAGCAGTTCAGCTCTCCCTAACACTGAAGCTTTCTTT. Translation: CASSSALPNTEAFF.

CDR3: CASSPETEVSPLHF. CDR3 DNA sequence: TGTGCCAGCAGTCCCGAGACAGAAGTTTCACCCCTCCACTTT. The chain employs TRBV6-2 or TRBV6-3 and TRBJ1-6; D may be TRBD1 (5 bases). CDR1 and CDR2 from the germline V gene are MNHEY and SVGEGT. The CDR3 is 14 residues long. Trimming took 5 bases from V and 9 from J, leaving 14 bases between them.